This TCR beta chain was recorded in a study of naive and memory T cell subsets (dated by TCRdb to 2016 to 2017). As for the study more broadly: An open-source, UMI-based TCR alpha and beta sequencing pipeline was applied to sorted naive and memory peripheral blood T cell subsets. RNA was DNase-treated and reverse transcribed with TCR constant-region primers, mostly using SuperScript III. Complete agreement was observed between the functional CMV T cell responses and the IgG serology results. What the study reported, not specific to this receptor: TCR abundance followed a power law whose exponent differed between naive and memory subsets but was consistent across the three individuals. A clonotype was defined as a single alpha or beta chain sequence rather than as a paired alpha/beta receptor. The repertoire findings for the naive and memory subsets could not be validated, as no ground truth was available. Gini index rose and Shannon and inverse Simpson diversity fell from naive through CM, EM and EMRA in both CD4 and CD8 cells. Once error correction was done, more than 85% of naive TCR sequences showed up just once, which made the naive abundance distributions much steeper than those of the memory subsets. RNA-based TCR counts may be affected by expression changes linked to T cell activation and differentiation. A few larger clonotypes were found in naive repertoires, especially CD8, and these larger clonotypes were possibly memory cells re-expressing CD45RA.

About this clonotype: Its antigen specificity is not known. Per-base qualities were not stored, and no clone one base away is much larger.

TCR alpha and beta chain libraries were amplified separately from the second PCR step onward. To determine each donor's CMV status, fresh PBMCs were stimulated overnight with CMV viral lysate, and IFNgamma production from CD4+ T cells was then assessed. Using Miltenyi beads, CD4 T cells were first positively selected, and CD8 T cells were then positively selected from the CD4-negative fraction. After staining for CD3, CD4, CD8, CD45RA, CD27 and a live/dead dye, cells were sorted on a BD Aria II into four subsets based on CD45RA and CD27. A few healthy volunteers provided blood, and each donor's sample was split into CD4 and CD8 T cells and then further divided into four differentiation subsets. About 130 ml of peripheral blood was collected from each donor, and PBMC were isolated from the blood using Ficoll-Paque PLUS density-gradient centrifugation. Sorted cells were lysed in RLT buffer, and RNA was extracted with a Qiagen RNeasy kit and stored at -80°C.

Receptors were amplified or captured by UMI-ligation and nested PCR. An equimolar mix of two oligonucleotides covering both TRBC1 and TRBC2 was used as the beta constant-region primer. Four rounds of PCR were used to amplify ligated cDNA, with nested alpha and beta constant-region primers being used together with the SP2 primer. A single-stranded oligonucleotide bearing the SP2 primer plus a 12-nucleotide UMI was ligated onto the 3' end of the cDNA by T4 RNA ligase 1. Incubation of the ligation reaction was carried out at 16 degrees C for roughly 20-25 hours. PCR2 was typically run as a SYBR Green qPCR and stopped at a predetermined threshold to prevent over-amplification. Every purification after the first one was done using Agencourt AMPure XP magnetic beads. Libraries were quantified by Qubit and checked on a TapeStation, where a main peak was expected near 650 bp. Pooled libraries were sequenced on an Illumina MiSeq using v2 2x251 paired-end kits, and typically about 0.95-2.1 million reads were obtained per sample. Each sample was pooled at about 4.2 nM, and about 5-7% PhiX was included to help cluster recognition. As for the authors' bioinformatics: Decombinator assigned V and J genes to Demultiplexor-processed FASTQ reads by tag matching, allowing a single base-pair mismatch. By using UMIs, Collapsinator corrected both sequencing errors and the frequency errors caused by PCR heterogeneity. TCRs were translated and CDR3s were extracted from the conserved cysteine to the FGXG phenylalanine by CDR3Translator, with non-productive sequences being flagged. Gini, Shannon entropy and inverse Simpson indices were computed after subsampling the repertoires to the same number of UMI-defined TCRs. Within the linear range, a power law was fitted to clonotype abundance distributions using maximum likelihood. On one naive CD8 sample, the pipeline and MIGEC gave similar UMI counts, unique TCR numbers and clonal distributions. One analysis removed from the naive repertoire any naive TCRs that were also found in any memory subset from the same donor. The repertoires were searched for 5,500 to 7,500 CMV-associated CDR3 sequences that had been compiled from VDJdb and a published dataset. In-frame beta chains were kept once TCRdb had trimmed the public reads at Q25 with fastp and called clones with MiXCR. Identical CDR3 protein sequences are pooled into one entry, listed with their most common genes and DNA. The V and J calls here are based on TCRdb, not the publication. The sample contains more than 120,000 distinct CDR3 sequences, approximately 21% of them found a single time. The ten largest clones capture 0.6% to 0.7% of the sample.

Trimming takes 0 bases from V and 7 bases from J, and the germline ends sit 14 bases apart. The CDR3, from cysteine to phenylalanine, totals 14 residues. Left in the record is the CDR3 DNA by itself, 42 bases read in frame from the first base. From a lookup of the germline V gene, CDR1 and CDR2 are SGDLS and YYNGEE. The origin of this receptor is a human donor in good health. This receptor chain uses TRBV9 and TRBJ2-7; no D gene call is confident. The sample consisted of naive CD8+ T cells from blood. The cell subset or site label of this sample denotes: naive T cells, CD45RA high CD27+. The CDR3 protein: CASSVGLAEREQYF. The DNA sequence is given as TGTGCCAGCAGCGTAGGTTTGGCGGAGAGGGAGCAGTACTTC.